What follows are 3 T cell receptor beta chains derived from one specimen sequenced in a study of breast tumors, draining lymph nodes, adjacent tissues. TCRdb used MiXCR to reprocess the multiplex PCR reads, holding one entry per CDR3 protein. The sample lists 70,000 to 95,000 distinct CDR3 sequences, 15% to 20% occurring once. Axillary draining lymph nodes of breast cancer patients supplied the node samples. The specimen sequenced was axillary lymph node tissue. All receptors come from a female donor with breast cancer. Some clones in this sample may be carry-over from other donors' samples.

Ten or more counts support this clonotype. The chain recombines TRBV6-1 with TRBJ2-3; TRBD2 might be the D (6 bases). The CDR3 length is 14 residues. The germline V gene encodes CDR1 MNHNS and CDR2 SASEGT. V was cut by 8 bases and J by 7 bases, with 19 bases left in between. The CDR3 is CASSQAGGYHTQYF. Written as DNA, the CDR3 is TGTGCCAGCTCCCAGGCTGGAGGGTATCATACGCAGTATTTT.

This clonotype was detected only a few times. V and J are TRBV12-3 or TRBV12-4 and TRBJ1-5, with 8 nucleotides matching TRBD1. The CDR3 has 18 residues. After removal of 5 bases from V and 5 bases from J, the junction contained 17 bases not matched to a gene. The CDR3 coding sequence is TGTGCCAGCAGTCTCAAGATCTTAGGACAGGGTAGGTATCAGCCCCAGCATTTT. Its translation: CASSLKILGQGRYQPQHF.

This clonotype was counted ten times or more. This sequence joins TRBV5-6 and TRBJ1-6; weak D call: TRBD1 (6 bases). The CDR3 contains 16 residues. Looked up from germline, CDR1 is SGHDT and CDR2 is YYEEEE. V gave up 4 bases and J gave up 11 bases, with 22 bases separating them. CDR3 region: CASSGDPGRGRTPLHF. In DNA form, the CDR3 reads TGTGCCAGCAGCGGAGATCCGGGACGGGGGCGGACACCCCTCCACTTT. Full variable domain (rest looked up from reference TRBV5-6 and TRBJ1-6): DAGVTQSPTHLIKTRGQQVTLRCSPKSGHDTVSWYQQALGQGPQFIFQYYEEEERQRGNFPDRFSGHQFPNYSSELNVNALLLGDSALYLCASSGDPGRGRTPLHFGNGTRLTVT.